This TCR beta chain was retrieved from a study of OX40 agonist ivuxolimab in advanced cancers. Study overall: Each patient was given ivuxolimab into a vein every 2 weeks, at 0.01 to 10 mg/kg. Study observations and caveats: Doses of 0.1 to 3.0 mg/kg were accompanied by clonal expansion of CD4+ and CD8+ blood T cells by week 6.

The germline V and J ends were trimmed by 7 bases and 8 bases, with 17 bases remaining between them. The CDR3 is 13 residues long. Germline V gene sequence: CDR1 ENHRY, CDR2 SYGVKD. With respect to this clone: Its cognate antigen is unknown.

Assay used: immunoSEQ multiplex PCR; TCRdb lists only in-frame clones, some missing. This table holds approximately 84,000 clones, 84% found once. The material was CD4+ or CD8+ T cells sorted from blood, obtained in a trial of the OX40 agonist ivuxolimab. The chain employs TRBV10-3 and TRBJ1-2; D might be TRBD1 (6 bases). The sequence was obtained from an adult with an advanced solid tumor such as melanoma, head and neck, liver or kidney cancer. CDR3 bases: TGTGCCATCACTGAAACAGGGAAAACAGGCTACACCTTC. It encodes CAITETGKTGYTF.